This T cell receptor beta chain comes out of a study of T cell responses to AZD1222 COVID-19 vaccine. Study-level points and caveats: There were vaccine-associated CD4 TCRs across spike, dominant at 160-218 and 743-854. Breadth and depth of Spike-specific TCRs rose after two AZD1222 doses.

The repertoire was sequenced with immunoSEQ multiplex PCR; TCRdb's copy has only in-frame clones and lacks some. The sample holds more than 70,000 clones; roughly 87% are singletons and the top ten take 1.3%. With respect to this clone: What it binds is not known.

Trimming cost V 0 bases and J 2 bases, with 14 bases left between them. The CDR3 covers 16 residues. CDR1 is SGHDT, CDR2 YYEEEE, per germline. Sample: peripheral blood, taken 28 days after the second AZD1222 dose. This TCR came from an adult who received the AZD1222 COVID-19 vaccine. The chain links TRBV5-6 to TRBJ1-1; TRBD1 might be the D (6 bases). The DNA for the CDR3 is TGTGCCAGCAGCTTGGGAATGTCAGGGGAAAACACTGAAGCTTTCTTT. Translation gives CASSLGMSGENTEAFF.